This T cell receptor beta chain came from a study of T cells after yellow fever vaccination. Study background: Preparation of fractions with low cell numbers was performed using SMART-Seq v4 Ultra Low Input.

From the 5' RACE reads, TCRdb called clonotypes with MiXCR, one entry per CDR3 protein. The sample includes 610,000 or so distinct CDR3 sequences, over 9% seen only once; the top ten take under 15%. For this clonotype: Its antigen is as yet unknown.

Study-wide results and limits: Clones from primary vaccination mostly reappeared after the booster (roughly 97% CD4, over 85% CD8).

V was clipped by 2 bases and J by 2 bases; unmatched bases: 2. This CDR3 has 14 residues. Per the germline V gene, CDR1 is SQVTM and CDR2 is ANQGSEA. The rearrangement links TRBV29-1 to TRBJ2-5; 10 nucleotides match TRBD1. This receptor was obtained from a man aged 25 to 40 who received the YFV17D yellow fever vaccine. The sample in question was PBMCs, obtained on the day of the yellow fever booster vaccination. In nucleotides, the CDR3 is TGCAGCGTTGAACTGGGACAGGGGCAAGAGACCCAGTACTTC. It translates to CSVELGQGQETQYF.